Presented here are 18 T cell receptor beta chains from one specimen sequenced in a study of early stage breast cancer tumors. Data came from immunoSEQ multiplex PCR; TCRdb stores just in-frame clones and leaves some out. The table records some 72,000 clones, more than 60% of them present only once. Specimen: blood. These receptors were obtained from a person aged 60 to 70 with breast cancer.

The gene calls are TRBV5-6 and TRBJ1-2, with D tentatively TRBD1 (6 bases). The CDR3 runs 15 residues. Trimming took 1 base from V and 7 from J, leaving 17 bases between them. Germline V gene sequence: CDR1 SGHDT, CDR2 YYEEEE. CDR3 sequence reads: CASSLLRQGSSGYTF. For the CDR3, the DNA is TGTGCCAGCAGCTTGCTTCGGCAGGGGAGTTCTGGCTACACCTTC.

CDR3 in DNA: TGTGCCTGGAGTGGAGGCAGCACAGATACGCAGTATTTT. It specifies CAWSGGSTDTQYF. The V gene is TRBV30, the J gene TRBJ2-3; D unresolved. V was cut by 1 base and J by 0 bases, with 5 bases left in between. The CDR3 is made up of 13 amino acids. Germline CDR1 reads GTSNPN; CDR2 reads SVGIG (reference sequence).

The chain combines TRBV9 with TRBJ2-2; tentatively, D is TRBD1 (6 bases). CDR3 length: 14 residues. Germline assignment: CDR1 SGDLS and CDR2 YYNGEE. V was shortened by 4 bases and J by 1 base, with 8 bases between the two germline ends. The chain's CDR3 is CASSLGQNTGELFF. The CDR3 nucleotides are TGTGCCAGCAGCTTGGGACAGAACACCGGGGAGCTGTTTTTT. Variable domain in full (rest from reference TRBV9 and TRBJ2-2): DSGVTQTPKHLITATGQRVTLRCSPRSGDLSVYWYQQSLDQGLQFLIQYYNGEERAKGNILERFSAQQFPDLHSELNLSSLELGDSALYFCASSLGQNTGELFFGEGSRLTVL.

The V gene is TRBV28, the J gene TRBJ1-5; D is perhaps TRBD1 (5 bases). Germline V lookup: CDR1 MDHEN, CDR2 SYDVKM. This CDR3 is built from 13 residues. V lost 5 bases, J lost 9 bases, and 14 bases lay in between. DNA of the CDR3: TGTGCCAGCAGTGCCGGGACGCCGGGGCCCCAGCATTTT. Its protein product is CASSAGTPGPQHF.

The chain joins TRBV15 to TRBJ1-1; 7 positions agree with TRBD1. Trimming cost V 5 bases and J 0 bases; bases outside gene matches: 3. The CDR3 runs 14 residues. Germline V CDR1 and CDR2: LNHNV, YYDKDF (reference sequence). The CDR3 is CATSGTALNTEAFF. As DNA, the CDR3 is TGTGCCACCAGCGGGACAGCCCTGAACACTGAAGCTTTCTTT.

The CDR3 DNA reads TGTGCCAGCAGCTCGATAAGGGGGCAAGAGACCCAGTACTTC. Protein: CASSSIRGQETQYF. The chain uses TRBV11-2 and TRBJ2-5; tentatively, D is TRBD1 (6 bases). The CDR3 loop spans 14 amino acids. Per germline, CDR1 SGHAT and CDR2 FQNNGV. Trimming stripped 4 bases from V and 2 bases from J, with 11 bases between.

The V gene is TRBV30, the J gene TRBJ2-7; the match to TRBD1 covers 8 bases. The germline CDR1 and CDR2 sequences are GTSNPN and SVGIG (reference sequence). After removal of 0 bases from V and 7 bases from J, the junction contained 5 bases not matched to a gene. CDR3 length equals 13 residues. The CDR3 region has the DNA TGTGCCTGGAGTGTACTGCGACAGGGGGAGCAGTACTTC. Its translation: CAWSVLRQGEQYF.

The chain has TRBV28 and TRBJ1-2; no firm D call. The CDR3 length is 12 residues. CDR1 is MDHEN and CDR2 is SYDVKM in the germline V gene. Trimming left V 7 bases short and J 7 bases short, with 13 bases between. The DNA of the CDR3 is TGTGCCAGCACCTTAAATGAACGTGGCTACACCTTC. Its protein is CASTLNERGYTF.

V and J are TRBV6-1 and TRBJ2-7; 11 nucleotides align to TRBD2. V shed 2 bases and J 0 bases; nucleotides not matched to a gene: 6. The CDR3 length is 17 residues. CDR1 and CDR2 from the germline V gene are MNHNS and SASEGT. The CDR3 nucleotides read TGTGCCAGCAGTGAATTGGGACTAGCGGCTAGCTCCTACGAGCAGTACTTC. This sequence encodes CASSELGLAASSYEQYF.

The J gene is TRBJ2-7, the V gene TRBV5-5; D unclear. Germline values: CDR1 SGHKS, CDR2 YYEKEE (reference sequence). V lost 3 bases and J lost 0, with 16 bases in between. The CDR3 totals 16 residues. CDR3 sequence reads: CASSWLVASSSYEQYF. The CDR3 nucleotides read TGTGCCAGCAGCTGGTTAGTGGCCAGCAGCTCCTACGAGCAGTACTTC.

The chain carries TRBV19 and TRBJ2-5; D gene ambiguous. The length of the CDR3 is 11 residues. From germline, CDR1 is LNHDA and CDR2 SQIVND (reference sequence). Trimming stripped 7 bases from V and 4 bases from J, with 7 bases between. CDR3 protein: CASTEAETQYF. The CDR3 nucleotides are TGTGCCAGTACCGAGGCAGAGACCCAGTACTTC.

The chain recombines TRBV29-1 with TRBJ1-5; weak D call: TRBD1 (5 bases). The V end lost 4 bases, the J end lost 2 bases, and 6 bases lay between the germline ends. Germline CDR1 is SQVTM and CDR2 is ANQGSEA. The CDR3 contains 12 residues. DNA of the CDR3: TGCAGCGTTGGGGGGGGCAATCAGCCCCAGCATTTT. This translates into CSVGGGNQPQHF.

The J gene is TRBJ2-3, the V gene TRBV5-6, with TRBD2 matching 7 bases. CDR3 length: 17 residues. V dropped 4 bases and J dropped 0; count of bases not matched to a gene: 11. CDR1 is SGHDT and CDR2 is YYEEEE in the germline V gene. CDR3 loop: CASSGEKRAGSTDTQYF. The DNA of the CDR3 is TGTGCCAGCAGCGGGGAGAAGAGAGCGGGGAGCACAGATACGCAGTATTTT.

The chain is built from TRBV7-9 and TRBJ2-5, with D perhaps matching TRBD2 (5 bases). The CDR3 extends over 14 amino acids. Germline V lookup: CDR1 SEHNR, CDR2 FQNEAQ (reference sequence). Trimming took off 5 bases at V and 1 base at J, with 11 bases between the two ends. The CDR3 DNA follows: TGTGCCAGCAGCGGCCTCCGGGGCCAAGAGACCCAGTACTTC. Protein sequence: CASSGLRGQETQYF.

The gene calls are TRBV9 and TRBJ2-7; D may be TRBD1 or TRBD2 (5 bases each). The CDR3 has 16 residues. The V and J ends lost 4 bases and 0 bases respectively, with 17 bases between them. Germline loops: CDR1 SGDLS, CDR2 YYNGEE. In nucleotides, the CDR3 is TGTGCCAGCAGCCCCGGGGTAGGGACCGACTCCTACGAGCAGTACTTC. It encodes CASSPGVGTDSYEQYF.

The chain has TRBV28 and TRBJ2-1; perhaps TRBD1 as D (5 bases). Trimming pared 7 bases from V and 6 bases from J, leaving 16 bases between. Germline-derived CDR1 and CDR2 are MDHEN and SYDVKM. The CDR3 is made up of 14 amino acids. In DNA form, the CDR3 reads TGTGCCAGCACCCTGGGGCAGGTTTCCAATGAGCAGTTCTTC. Its translation: CASTLGQVSNEQFF.

The rearrangement links TRBV28 to TRBJ1-2; D is unclear. This CDR3 comprises 12 residues. V shed 7 bases and J shed 5 bases, with 11 bases lying between them. Germline CDR1 reads MDHEN; CDR2 reads SYDVKM. CDR3 DNA sequence: TGTGCCAGCATCGGCCTTATATATGGCTACACCTTC. Its protein is CASIGLIYGYTF.

The chain couples TRBV30 to TRBJ2-5; D remains ambiguous. Trimming cost V 0 bases and J 5 bases, with 7 bases left between them. Germline V gene lookup returns CDR1 GTSNPN and CDR2 SVGIG (reference sequence). The CDR3 spans 12 residues. CDR3 residues: CAWSVVGETQYF. The CDR3 DNA reads as TGTGCCTGGAGTGTCGTGGGCGAGACCCAGTACTTC.